Listed below are T cell receptor beta chains from one sample, sequenced in a study of blood T cell repertoires in COVID-19. Assay: immunoSEQ multiplex PCR; the TCRdb copy retains only in-frame clones and omits some. The table lists tens of thousands of clones, over 80% of them singletons. The specimen sequenced was peripheral blood. The receptors here all came from a woman of 80 years or more with acute or convalescent COVID-19. CDR3s include the opening cysteine and the closing phenylalanine or tryptophan. Each record gives: V gene, clone size, D gene, J gene, CDR3 DNA, CDR3 protein. D genes are given only for firm matches. Clone sizes are given selectively: once, few, many, or a class where the clone is expanded.

>TRBV14|NA|NA|TRBJ1-2
TGTGCCAGCAGCCTTGGTAGAAGGGGGTCCCCCTTCGTTAACTATGGCTACACCTTC
CASSLGRRGSPFVNYGYTF
>TRBV19|NA|NA|TRBJ1-1
TGTGCCAGTAGTATATACGGAGAGAACACTGAAGCTTTCTTT
CASSIYGENTEAFF
>TRBV27|NA|TRBD1|TRBJ1-1
TGTGCCAGCAGCAGGGGGCTGGGGAACACTGAAGCTTTCTTT
CASSRGLGNTEAFF
>TRBV29-1|NA|NA|TRBJ2-3
TGCAGCGGAGCCGTAGGAGTAGATACGCAGTATTTT
CSGAVGVDTQYF
>TRBV19|NA|TRBD1|TRBJ1-2
TGTGCCAGTGAAATCCGGGGACAGGGGCCCTTGATGGGCGGCTACACCTTC
CASEIRGQGPLMGGYTF
>TRBV20-1|NA|NA|TRBJ1-2
TGCAGTGCTCTCCACAGGCATGGCTACACCTTC
CSALHRHGYTF
>TRBV5-6|NA|NA|TRBJ2-1
TGTGCCTGCTGCTTGGCCGTAGGGGGAGATGAGCAGTTCTTC
CACCLAVGGDEQFF
>TRBV19|few|NA|TRBJ1-5
TGTGCCAGTAGGCGACAGATTTATAGCAATCAGCCCCAGCATTTT
CASRRQIYSNQPQHF
>TRBV5-6|NA|TRBD1|TRBJ1-1
TGTGCCAGCAGCTTGGCAGGGACAGTGAAGGTCACTGAAGCTTTCTTT
CASSLAGTVKVTEAFF
>TRBV10-3|few|NA|TRBJ1-4
TGTGCCATCAGTGAGTTCGAGAACGGAGGTGAAAAACTGTTTTTT
CAISEFENGGEKLFF
>TRBV3-1/TRBV3-2|few|TRBD2|TRBJ2-5
TGTGCCAGCAGCCTCGGACTAGCGGGAGAGGAGACCCAGTACTTC
CASSLGLAGEETQYF
>TRBV7-2|NA|TRBD2|TRBJ2-1
TGTGCCAGCAGCTTGACCGGGACTAGCGGGAACAATGAGCAGTTCTTC
CASSLTGTSGNNEQFF
>TRBV19|NA|NA|TRBJ2-7
TGTGCCAGTAGTAGTCAGGGATTCCCCTCCTACGAGCAGTACTTC
CASSSQGFPSYEQYF